This TCR beta chain was obtained from a study of regulatory T cells in long-lasting Graves disease. The authors built TCR beta libraries using iRepertoire HTBI primers and Arm-PCR of CDR3 regions. TCRdb reanalysed the multiplex PCR reads using MiXCR and keeps one entry per CDR3 protein. The sample lists under 250,000 distinct CDR3 sequences; just over 20% were seen once. The sample holds many counts of this clonotype. Time point defined: newly diagnosed GD, antithyroid drugs for less than 3 months. After RNA was extracted from PBMCs, the TCR library was made from it. One endocrinology department in Xi'an, China, was where patients came from. The length of the CDR3 is 16 residues. V lost 1 base and J 1 base, leaving 11 bases between the germline ends. Germline V CDR1 and CDR2: SGHRS, YFSETQ.

This clonotype originated in a female donor with Graves disease. This chain connects TRBV5-1 to TRBJ2-2; D call uncertain. This specimen consisted of peripheral blood mononuclear cells (PBMCs), obtained at new diagnosis, from a patient treated with antithyroid drugs. CDR3: CASSLSLSRNTGELFF. The CDR3 DNA is TGCGCCAGCAGCTTGTCTCTTAGCCGGAACACCGGGGAGCTGTTTTTT.